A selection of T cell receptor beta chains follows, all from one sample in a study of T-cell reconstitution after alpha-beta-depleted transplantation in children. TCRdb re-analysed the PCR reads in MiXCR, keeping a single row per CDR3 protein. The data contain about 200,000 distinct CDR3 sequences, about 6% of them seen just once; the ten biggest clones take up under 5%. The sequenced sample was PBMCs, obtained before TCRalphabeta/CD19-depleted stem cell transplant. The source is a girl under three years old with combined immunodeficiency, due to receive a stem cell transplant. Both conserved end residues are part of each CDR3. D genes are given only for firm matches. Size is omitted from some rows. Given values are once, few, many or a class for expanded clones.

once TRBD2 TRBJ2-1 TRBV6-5 CASSYTSGGDPWQFF TGTGCCAGCAGTTACACTAGCGGGGGCGATCCCTGGCAGTTCTTC
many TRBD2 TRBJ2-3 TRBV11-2 CASSHNPGGPSTDTQYF TGTGCCAGCAGCCACAACCCGGGGGGGCCTAGCACAGATACGCAGTATTTT
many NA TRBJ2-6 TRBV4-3 CASSQGRGDGANVLTF TGCGCCAGCAGCCAAGGAAGGGGGGATGGGGCCAACGTCCTGACTTTC
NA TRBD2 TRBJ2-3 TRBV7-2 CASSRSGLASTDTQYF TGTGCCAGCAGCCGAAGCGGACTAGCAAGCACAGATACGCAGTATTTT
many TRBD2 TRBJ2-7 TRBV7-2 CASSYERGSRYEQYF TGTGCCAGCAGCTATGAGCGGGGGTCTCGGTACGAGCAGTACTTC
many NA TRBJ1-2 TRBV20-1 CSARHRDGNYGYTF TGCAGTGCTAGACATAGGGACGGGAACTATGGCTACACCTTC
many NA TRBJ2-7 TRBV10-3 CAISEAQGGNYEQYF TGTGCCATCAGTGAGGCACAGGGCGGTAACTACGAGCAGTACTTC
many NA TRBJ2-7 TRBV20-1 CSARAPGGLSQYF TGCAGTGCTAGAGCCCCCGGAGGGCTATCGCAGTACTTC
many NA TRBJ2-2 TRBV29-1 CSVPGGTEPGELFF TGCAGCGTCCCGGGAGGGACAGAACCGGGGGAGCTGTTTTTT
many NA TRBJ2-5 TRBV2 CAGSGTKETQYF TGTGCCGGCTCCGGGACAAAAGAGACCCAGTACTTC
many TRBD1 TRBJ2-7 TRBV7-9 CASSSNTRTGGYF TGTGCCAGCAGCTCTAATACCAGGACAGGGGGATATTTC
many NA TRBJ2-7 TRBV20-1 CSAYDTDFYEQYF TGCAGTGCTTATGACACAGACTTCTACGAGCAGTACTTC
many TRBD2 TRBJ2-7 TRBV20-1 CSARPLAGGYEQYF TGCAGTGCTAGACCGCTAGCGGGAGGCTACGAGCAGTACTTC
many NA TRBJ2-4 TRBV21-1 CASSNPGELAKNIQYF TGTGCCAGCAGCAATCCTGGGGAACTAGCCAAAAACATTCAGTACTTC
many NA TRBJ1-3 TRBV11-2 CASSQLNSGNTIYF TGTGCCAGCAGCCAACTGAACTCTGGAAACACCATATATTTT
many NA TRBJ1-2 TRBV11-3 CASSLDSSAVHGYTF TGTGCCAGCAGCTTAGATTCTTCGGCAGTCCATGGCTACACCTTC
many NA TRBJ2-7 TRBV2 CASSVSVRAATYEQYF TGTGCCAGCAGTGTATCAGTTCGGGCAGCCACCTACGAGCAGTACTTC
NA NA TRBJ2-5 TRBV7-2 CASSKVNRVQETQYF TGTGCCAGCAGCAAAGTCAACAGGGTCCAAGAGACCCAGTACTTC
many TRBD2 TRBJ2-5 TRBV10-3 CAISDMASGGQETQYF TGTGCCATCAGTGACATGGCTAGCGGGGGACAAGAGACCCAGTACTTC
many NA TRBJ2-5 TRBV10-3 CAISESRGKETQYF TGTGCCATCAGTGAGTCGAGGGGGAAAGAGACCCAGTACTTC
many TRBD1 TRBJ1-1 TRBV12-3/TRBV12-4 CASRNNRGVNTEAFF TGTGCCAGCAGAAATAACAGGGGGGTGAACACTGAAGCTTTCTTT
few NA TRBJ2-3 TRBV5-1 CASSLTGGPSDTQYF TGCGCCAGCAGCTTGACCGGGGGGCCATCAGATACGCAGTATTTT
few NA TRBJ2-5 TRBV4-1 CASSQAILAAETQYF TGCGCCAGCAGCCAAGCGATTCTGGCGGCGGAGACCCAGTACTTC
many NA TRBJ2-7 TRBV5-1 CASSLVGAEQYF TGCGCCAGCAGCTTGGTAGGGGCCGAGCAGTACTTC
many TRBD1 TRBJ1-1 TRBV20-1 CSATLTGERTEAFF TGCAGTGCTACCTTAACAGGGGAGAGAACTGAAGCTTTCTTT
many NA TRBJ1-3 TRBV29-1 CSVEGPPGPSGNTIYF TGCAGCGTTGAAGGCCCCCCAGGCCCCTCTGGAAACACCATATATTTT
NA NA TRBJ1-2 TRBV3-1 CASSPMPGRSNYGYTF TGTGCCAGCAGCCCGATGCCGGGACGGAGTAACTATGGCTACACCTTC
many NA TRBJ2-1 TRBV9 CASSVAHGRDEQFF TGTGCCAGCAGCGTAGCTCATGGGCGCGATGAGCAGTTCTTC
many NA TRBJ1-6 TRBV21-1 CASSKVGGGNSPLHF NA
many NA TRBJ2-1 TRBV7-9 CASSRTEYQFF TGTGCCAGCAGCCGGACGGAGTATCAGTTCTTC
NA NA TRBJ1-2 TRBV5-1 CASSLDLPGGYTF TGCGCCAGCAGCTTGGACCTCCCGGGCGGCTACACCTTC
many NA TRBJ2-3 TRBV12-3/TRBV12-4 CASSHKSWEVTDTQYF TGTGCCAGCAGCCACAAGAGTTGGGAAGTCACAGATACGCAGTATTTT
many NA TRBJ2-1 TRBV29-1 CSVEGGQDASYNEQFF TGCAGCGTTGAAGGAGGTCAGGACGCATCCTACAATGAGCAGTTCTTC
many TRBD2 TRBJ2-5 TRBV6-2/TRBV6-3 CASSYGVAGVSETQYF TGTGCCAGCAGTTACGGGGTAGCGGGGGTTTCAGAGACCCAGTACTTC
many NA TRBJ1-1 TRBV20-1 CSARAVTWLNTEAFF TGCAGTGCTAGAGCGGTGACATGGCTGAACACTGAAGCTTTCTTT
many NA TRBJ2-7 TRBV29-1 CSVEGGQGSYEQYF TGCAGCGTTGAGGGGGGGCAAGGTTCCTACGAGCAGTACTTC
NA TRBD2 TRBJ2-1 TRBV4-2 CASSQGLRLAGANEQFF TGTGCCAGCAGCCAAGGGTTAAGACTAGCGGGAGCAAATGAGCAGTTCTTC
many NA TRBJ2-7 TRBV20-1 CSASPGPTYEQYF TGCAGTGCTAGCCCCGGGCCAACCTACGAGCAGTACTTC
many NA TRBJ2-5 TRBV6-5 CASSYRGVRETQYF TGTGCCAGCAGTTACAGAGGGGTCAGAGAGACCCAGTACTTC
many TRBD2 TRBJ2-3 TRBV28 CASSSGLAGGPLLSYTQYF TGTGCCAGCAGTTCAGGACTAGCGGGGGGGCCCCTCCTTTCCTATACGCAGTATTTT
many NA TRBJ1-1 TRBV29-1 CSVEARTRAFF TGCAGCGTTGAAGCCCGGACCAGAGCTTTCTTT
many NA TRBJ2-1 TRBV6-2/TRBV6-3 CASSYSYTYNEQFF TGTGCCAGCAGTTACTCTTACACCTACAATGAGCAGTTCTTC
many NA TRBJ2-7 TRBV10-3 CAISESGRVYEQYF TGTGCCATCAGTGAGTCGGGCAGAGTCTACGAGCAGTACTTC
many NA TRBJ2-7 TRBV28 CASSSVTVSAYEQYF TGTGCCAGCAGTTCGGTTACAGTGTCGGCCTACGAGCAGTACTTC
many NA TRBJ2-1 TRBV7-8 CASSTDWYAYNEQFF TGTGCCAGCAGCACAGACTGGTATGCATACAATGAGCAGTTCTTC
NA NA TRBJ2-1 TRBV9 CASSVFLGGANEQFF TGTGCCAGCAGCGTATTTCTTGGGGGGGCAAATGAGCAGTTCTTC
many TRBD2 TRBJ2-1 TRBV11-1 CASSPWTSGGADEQFF TGTGCCAGCAGCCCCTGGACTAGCGGGGGGGCCGATGAGCAGTTCTTC
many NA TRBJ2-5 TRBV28 CASSFLHGLKTQYF TGTGCCAGCAGTTTTCTTCATGGGTTAAAGACCCAGTACTTC
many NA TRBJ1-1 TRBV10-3 CAISTGQNTEAFF TGTGCCATCAGTACAGGGCAGAACACTGAAGCTTTCTTT
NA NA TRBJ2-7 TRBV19 CASSRPGQPYEQYF TGTGCCAGTAGTCGCCCAGGGCAGCCCTACGAGCAGTACTTC
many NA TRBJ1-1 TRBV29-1 CSVDVSAEAFF TGCAGCGTTGATGTTAGCGCTGAAGCTTTCTTT